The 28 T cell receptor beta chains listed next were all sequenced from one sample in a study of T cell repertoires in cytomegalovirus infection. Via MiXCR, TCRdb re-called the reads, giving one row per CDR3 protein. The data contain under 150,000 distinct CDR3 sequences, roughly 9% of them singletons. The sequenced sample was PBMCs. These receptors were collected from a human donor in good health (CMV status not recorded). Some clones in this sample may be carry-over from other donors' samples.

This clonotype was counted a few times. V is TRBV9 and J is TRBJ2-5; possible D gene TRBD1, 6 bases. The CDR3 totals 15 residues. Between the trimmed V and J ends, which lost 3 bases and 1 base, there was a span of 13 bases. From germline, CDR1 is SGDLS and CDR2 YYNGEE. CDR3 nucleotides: TGTGCCAGCAGCGAAACTTTGGACAGCCAAGAGACCCAGTACTTC. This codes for CASSETLDSQETQYF.

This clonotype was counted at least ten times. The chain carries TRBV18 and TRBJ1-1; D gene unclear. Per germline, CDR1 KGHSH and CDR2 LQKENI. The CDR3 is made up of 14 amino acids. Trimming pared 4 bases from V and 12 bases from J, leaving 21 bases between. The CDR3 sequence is CASSRERALEGTFF. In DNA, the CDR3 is TGTGCCAGCTCACGCGAACGGGCCCTTGAAGGGACTTTCTTT.

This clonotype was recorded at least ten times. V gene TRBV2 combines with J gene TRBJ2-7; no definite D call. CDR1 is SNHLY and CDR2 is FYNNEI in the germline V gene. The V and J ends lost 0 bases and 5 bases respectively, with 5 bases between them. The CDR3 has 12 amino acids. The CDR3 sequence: CASSEAGHEQYF. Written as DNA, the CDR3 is TGTGCCAGCAGTGAAGCCGGGCACGAGCAGTACTTC.

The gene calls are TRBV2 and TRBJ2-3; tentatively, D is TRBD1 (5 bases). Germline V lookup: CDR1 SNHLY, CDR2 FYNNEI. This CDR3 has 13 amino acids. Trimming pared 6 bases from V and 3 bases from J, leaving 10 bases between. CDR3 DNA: TGTGCCAGCAGAGGGGTCGGGACAGATACGCAGTATTTT. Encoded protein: CASRGVGTDTQYF.

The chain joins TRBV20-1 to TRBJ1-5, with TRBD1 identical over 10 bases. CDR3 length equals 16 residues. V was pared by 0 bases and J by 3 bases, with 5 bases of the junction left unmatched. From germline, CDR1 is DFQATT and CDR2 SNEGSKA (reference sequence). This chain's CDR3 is CSARDRTGGINQPQHF. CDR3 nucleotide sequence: TGCAGTGCTAGAGATAGGACAGGGGGTATCAATCAGCCCCAGCATTTT.

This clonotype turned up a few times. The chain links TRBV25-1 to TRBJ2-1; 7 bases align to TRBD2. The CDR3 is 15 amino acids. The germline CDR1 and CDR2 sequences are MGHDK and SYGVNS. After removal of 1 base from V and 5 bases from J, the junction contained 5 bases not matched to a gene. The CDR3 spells CASSESAGNNNEQFF. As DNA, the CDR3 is TGTGCCAGCAGTGAATCAGCGGGGAACAACAATGAGCAGTTCTTC.

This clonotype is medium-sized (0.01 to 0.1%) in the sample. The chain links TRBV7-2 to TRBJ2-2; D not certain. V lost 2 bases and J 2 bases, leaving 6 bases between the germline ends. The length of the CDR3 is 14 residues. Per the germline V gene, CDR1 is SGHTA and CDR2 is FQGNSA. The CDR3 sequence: CASSLWENTGELFF. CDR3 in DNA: TGTGCCAGCAGCTTATGGGAAAACACCGGGGAGCTGTTTTTT.

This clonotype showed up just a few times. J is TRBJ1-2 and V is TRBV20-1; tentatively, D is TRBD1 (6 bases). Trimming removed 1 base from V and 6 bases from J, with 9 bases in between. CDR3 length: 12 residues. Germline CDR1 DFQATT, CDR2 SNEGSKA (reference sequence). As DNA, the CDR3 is TGCAGTGCTAGAGCTAACAGGGATGGCTACACCTTC. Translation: CSARANRDGYTF.

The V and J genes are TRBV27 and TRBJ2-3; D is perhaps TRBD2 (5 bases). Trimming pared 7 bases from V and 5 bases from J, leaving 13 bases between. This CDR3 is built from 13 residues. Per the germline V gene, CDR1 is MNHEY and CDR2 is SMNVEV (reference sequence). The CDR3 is CASKQSGGDTQYF. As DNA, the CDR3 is TGTGCCAGCAAACAGAGCGGCGGAGATACGCAGTATTTT.

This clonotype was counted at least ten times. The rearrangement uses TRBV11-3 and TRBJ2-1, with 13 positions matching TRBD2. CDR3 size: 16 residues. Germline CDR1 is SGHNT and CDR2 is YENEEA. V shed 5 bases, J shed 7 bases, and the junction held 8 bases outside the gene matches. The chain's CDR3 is CASSTRLAGGINEQFF. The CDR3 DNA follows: TGTGCCAGCAGCACCCGACTAGCGGGGGGAATAAATGAGCAGTTCTTC.

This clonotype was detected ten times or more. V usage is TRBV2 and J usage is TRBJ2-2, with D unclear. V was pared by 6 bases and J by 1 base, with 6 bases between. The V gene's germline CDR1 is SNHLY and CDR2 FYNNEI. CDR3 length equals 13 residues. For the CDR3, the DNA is TGTGCCAGCAGGACAAGGAACACCGGGGAGCTGTTTTTT. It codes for CASRTRNTGELFF.

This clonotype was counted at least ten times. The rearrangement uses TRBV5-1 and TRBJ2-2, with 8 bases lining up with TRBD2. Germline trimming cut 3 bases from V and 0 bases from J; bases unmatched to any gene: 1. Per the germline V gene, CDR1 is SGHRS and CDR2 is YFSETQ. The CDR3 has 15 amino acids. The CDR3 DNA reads TGCGCCAGCAGCTATAGCGGGGCGAACACCGGGGAGCTGTTTTTT. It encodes CASSYSGANTGELFF.

CDR3 protein: CSARELSTDTQYF. The CDR3, as DNA: TGCAGTGCTAGAGAGCTCAGCACAGATACGCAGTATTTT. The chain recombines TRBV20-1 with TRBJ2-3; D remains ambiguous. Trimming left V 0 bases short and J 0 bases short, with 4 bases between. CDR3 length: 13 residues. CDR1 is DFQATT, CDR2 SNEGSKA, per germline (reference sequence).

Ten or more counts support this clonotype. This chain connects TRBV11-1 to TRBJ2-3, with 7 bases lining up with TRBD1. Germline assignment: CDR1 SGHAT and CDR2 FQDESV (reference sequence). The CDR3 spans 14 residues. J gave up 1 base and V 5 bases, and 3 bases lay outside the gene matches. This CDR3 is CASSEGGGTDTQYF. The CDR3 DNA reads TGTGCCAGCAGCGAAGGGGGCGGCACAGATACGCAGTATTTT.

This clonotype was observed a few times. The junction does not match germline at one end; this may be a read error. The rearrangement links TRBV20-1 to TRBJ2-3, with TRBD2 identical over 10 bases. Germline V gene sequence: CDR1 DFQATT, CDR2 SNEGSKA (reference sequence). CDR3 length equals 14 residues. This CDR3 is CRARTGTSVDTQYF. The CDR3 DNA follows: TGCAGAGCTAGAACAGGGACTAGCGTAGATACGCAGTATTTT.

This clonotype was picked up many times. CDR3: CASSYRTGNHEQYF. The DNA for the CDR3 is TGTGCCAGCAGTTACCGGACAGGTAACCACGAGCAGTACTTC. V and J are TRBV6-6 and TRBJ2-7, with 7 bases aligning to TRBD1. The CDR3 consists of 14 residues. J was trimmed by 5 bases and V by 2 bases; bases with no gene match: 6. Germline lookup yields CDR1 MNHNY and CDR2 SVGAGI (reference sequence).

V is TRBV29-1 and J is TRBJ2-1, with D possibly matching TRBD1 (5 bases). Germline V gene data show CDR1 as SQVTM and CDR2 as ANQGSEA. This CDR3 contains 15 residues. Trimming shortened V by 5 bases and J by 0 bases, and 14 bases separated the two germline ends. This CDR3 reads CSVLTEARSYNEQFF. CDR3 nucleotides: TGCAGCGTTCTGACAGAGGCCCGCTCCTACAATGAGCAGTTCTTC.

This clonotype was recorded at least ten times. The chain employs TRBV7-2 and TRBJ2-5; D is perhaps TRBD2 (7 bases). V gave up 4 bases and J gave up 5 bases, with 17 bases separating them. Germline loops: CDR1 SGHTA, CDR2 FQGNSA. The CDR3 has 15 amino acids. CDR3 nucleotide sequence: TGTGCCAGCAGCTCTGGGGGGGCGGGGGCGGAGACCCAGTACTTC. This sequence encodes CASSSGGAGAETQYF.

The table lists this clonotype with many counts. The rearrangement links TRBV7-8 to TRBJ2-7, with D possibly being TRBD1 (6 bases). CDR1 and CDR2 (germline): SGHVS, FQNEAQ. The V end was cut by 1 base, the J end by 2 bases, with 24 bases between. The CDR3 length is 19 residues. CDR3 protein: CASSLGVMQGPLRPYEQYF. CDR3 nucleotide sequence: TGTGCCAGCAGCTTAGGCGTAATGCAGGGGCCGCTACGTCCCTACGAGCAGTACTTC.

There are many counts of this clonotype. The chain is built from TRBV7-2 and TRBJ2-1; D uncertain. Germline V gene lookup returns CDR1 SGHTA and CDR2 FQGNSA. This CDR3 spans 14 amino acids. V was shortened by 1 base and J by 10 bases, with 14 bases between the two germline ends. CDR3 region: CASSLGGTAGEQFF. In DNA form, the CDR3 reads TGTGCCAGCAGCTTAGGCGGAACAGCCGGCGAGCAGTTCTTC.

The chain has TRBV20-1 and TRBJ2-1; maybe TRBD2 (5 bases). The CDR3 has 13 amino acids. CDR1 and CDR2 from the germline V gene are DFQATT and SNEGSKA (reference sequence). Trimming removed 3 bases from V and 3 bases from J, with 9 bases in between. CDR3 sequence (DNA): TGCAGTGCTAGCAGCGAGGGCTACAATGAGCAGTTCTTC. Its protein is CSASSEGYNEQFF.

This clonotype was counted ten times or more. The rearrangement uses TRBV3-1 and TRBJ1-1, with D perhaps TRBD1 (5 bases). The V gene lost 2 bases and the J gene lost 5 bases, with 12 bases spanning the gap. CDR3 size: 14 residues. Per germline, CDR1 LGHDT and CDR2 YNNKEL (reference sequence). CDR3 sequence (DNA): TGTGCCAGCAGCCAACCGGGACCGGGAACTGAAGCTTTCTTT. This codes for CASSQPGPGTEAFF.

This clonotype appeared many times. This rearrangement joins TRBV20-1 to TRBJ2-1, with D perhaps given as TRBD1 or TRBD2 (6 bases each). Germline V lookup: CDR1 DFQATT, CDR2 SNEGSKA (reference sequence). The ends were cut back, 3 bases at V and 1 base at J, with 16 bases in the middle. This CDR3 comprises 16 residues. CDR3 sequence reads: CSARAVGGRSYNEQFF. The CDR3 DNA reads TGCAGTGCTAGGGCCGTAGGGGGGCGTTCCTACAATGAGCAGTTCTTC.

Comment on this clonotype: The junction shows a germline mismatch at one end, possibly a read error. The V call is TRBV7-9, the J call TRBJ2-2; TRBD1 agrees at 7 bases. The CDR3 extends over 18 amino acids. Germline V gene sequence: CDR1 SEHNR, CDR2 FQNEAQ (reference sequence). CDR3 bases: TGTGCCAGCAGCTTAGTACTACCGGGACAGTCGAACACCGGGGAGCTGGTTTTT. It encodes CASSLVLPGQSNTGELVF.

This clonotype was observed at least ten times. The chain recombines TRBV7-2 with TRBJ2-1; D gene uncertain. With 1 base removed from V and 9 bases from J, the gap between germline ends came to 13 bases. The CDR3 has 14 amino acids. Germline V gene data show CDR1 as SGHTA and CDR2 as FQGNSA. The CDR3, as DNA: TGTGCCAGCAGCTTAGTCCTAGATAAAGGTGAGCAGTTCTTC. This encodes CASSLVLDKGEQFF.

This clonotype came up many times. The DNA for the CDR3 is TGCAGTGCTTCCGACAGAGTCAGGGAAAAACTGTTTTTT. It yields the protein CSASDRVREKLFF. The J gene is TRBJ1-4, the V gene TRBV20-1; perhaps TRBD1 as D (5 bases). The V and J ends lost 5 bases and 8 bases respectively, with 15 bases between them. CDR3 length equals 13 residues. CDR1 is DFQATT, CDR2 SNEGSKA, per germline (reference sequence).

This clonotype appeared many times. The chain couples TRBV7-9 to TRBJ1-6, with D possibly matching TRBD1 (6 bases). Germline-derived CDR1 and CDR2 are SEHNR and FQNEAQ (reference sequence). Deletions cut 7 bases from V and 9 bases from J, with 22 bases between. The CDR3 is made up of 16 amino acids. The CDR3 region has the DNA TGTGCCAGCAACTCTGAAGGCATGGGGGCGCGTTCACCCCTCCACTTT. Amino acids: CASNSEGMGARSPLHF. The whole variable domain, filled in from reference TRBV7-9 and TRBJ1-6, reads DTGVSQNPRHKITKRGQNVTFRCDPISEHNRLYWYRQTLGQGPEFLTYFQNEAQLEKSRLLSDRFSAERPKGSFSTLEIQRTEQGDSAMYLCASNSEGMGARSPLHFGNGTRLTVT.

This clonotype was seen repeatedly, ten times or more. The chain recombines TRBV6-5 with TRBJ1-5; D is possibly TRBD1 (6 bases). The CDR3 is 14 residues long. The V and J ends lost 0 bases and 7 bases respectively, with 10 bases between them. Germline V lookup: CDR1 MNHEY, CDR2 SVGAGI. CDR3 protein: CASSYSGGGQPQHF. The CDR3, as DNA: TGTGCCAGCAGTTACTCGGGGGGCGGGCAGCCCCAGCATTTT.